The 7 T cell receptor beta chains below were found in one sample sequenced in a study of blood T cells in healthy people across ages. Then a second PCR, running roughly 6 to 11 cycles, was carried out with a sample-barcoded 5' primer and a J-beta primer mix. TCRdb redid the calling of the 5' RACE reads with MiXCR, one entry per CDR3 protein. This repertoire shows hundreds of thousands of distinct CDR3 sequences, roughly 21% found once; its top ten account for 3.6%. Sequenced material: blood. The source is a man between 70 and 80 years old in good health.

Only a few counts were recorded for this clonotype. V is TRBV10-3 and J is TRBJ2-7; 8 nucleotides line up with TRBD1. The end of the DNA aligns better with TRBJ2-5, so the J call may be wrong. Germline V gene sequence: CDR1 ENHRY, CDR2 SYGVKD. The CDR3 runs to 13 residues. The DNA for the CDR3 is TGTGCCGGGGGGACAGGACTTCAAGAGACCCAGTACTTC. Protein product: CAGGTGLQETQYF.

The chain has TRBV2 and TRBJ2-2; TRBD2 matches at 7 bases. V dropped 6 bases and J dropped 6; count of bases not matched to a gene: 4. From germline, CDR1 is SNHLY and CDR2 FYNNEI. CDR3 size: 13 residues. CDR3 nucleotides: TGTGCCAGCAGGAGCGGGGCTCCCGGGGAGCTGTTTTTT. It codes for CASRSGAPGELFF.

The CDR3 DNA reads TGTGCCAGCAGCGAACTACCACAGGAGGGCTATGGCTACACCTTC. Protein sequence: CASSELPQEGYGYTF. The V call is TRBV6-2 or TRBV6-3, the J call TRBJ1-2; a possible D gene is TRBD1 (5 bases). The CDR3 length is 15 residues. Germline V CDR1 and CDR2: MNHEY, SVGEGT. The ends were cut back, 6 bases at V and 4 bases at J, with 18 bases in the middle.

This clonotype was seen a handful of times. The chain employs TRBV5-1 and TRBJ1-4; TRBD1 agrees at 9 bases. Germline V gives CDR1 SGHRS, CDR2 YFSETQ. The V gene end was trimmed by 5 bases and the J gene end by 2 bases; junction bases not matched to a gene: 4. This CDR3 contains 15 residues. DNA of the CDR3: TGCGCCAGCAGAGACGGACAGGGGACTAATGAAAAACTGTTTTTT. Translating it yields CASRDGQGTNEKLFF.

This clonotype has a handful of counts. This sequence joins TRBV15 and TRBJ1-3; no reliable D call. The V gene's germline CDR1 is LNHNV and CDR2 YYDKDF (reference sequence). The CDR3 totals 20 residues. V lost 0 bases to trimming and J lost 1 base, with 22 bases between them. CDR3 region: CATSRDRARVSKGSGNTIYF. As DNA, the CDR3 is TGTGCCACCAGCAGAGATAGGGCACGGGTCTCCAAAGGGTCTGGAAACACCATATATTTT.

This clonotype was counted many times. V and J are TRBV7-6 and TRBJ1-6; TRBD1 is a possible D gene (5 bases). V gave up 5 bases and J gave up 1 base, with 9 bases separating them. The germline CDR1 and CDR2 sequences are SGHVS and FNYEAQ. This CDR3 region has 15 residues. CDR3 nucleotides: TGTGCCAGCAGCGACGGGGGGTCCTATAATTCACCCCTCCACTTT. Encoded protein: CASSDGGSYNSPLHF.

The sample holds a few counts of this clonotype. The V gene is TRBV25-1, the J gene TRBJ2-5; perhaps TRBD1 as D (5 bases). This CDR3 contains 13 residues. CDR1 and CDR2 (germline): MGHDK, SYGVNS. Trimming removed 3 bases at V and 3 bases at J, with 8 bases between. CDR3: CASSDTGKETQYF. For the CDR3, the DNA is TGTGCCAGCAGTGATACAGGAAAAGAGACCCAGTACTTC.